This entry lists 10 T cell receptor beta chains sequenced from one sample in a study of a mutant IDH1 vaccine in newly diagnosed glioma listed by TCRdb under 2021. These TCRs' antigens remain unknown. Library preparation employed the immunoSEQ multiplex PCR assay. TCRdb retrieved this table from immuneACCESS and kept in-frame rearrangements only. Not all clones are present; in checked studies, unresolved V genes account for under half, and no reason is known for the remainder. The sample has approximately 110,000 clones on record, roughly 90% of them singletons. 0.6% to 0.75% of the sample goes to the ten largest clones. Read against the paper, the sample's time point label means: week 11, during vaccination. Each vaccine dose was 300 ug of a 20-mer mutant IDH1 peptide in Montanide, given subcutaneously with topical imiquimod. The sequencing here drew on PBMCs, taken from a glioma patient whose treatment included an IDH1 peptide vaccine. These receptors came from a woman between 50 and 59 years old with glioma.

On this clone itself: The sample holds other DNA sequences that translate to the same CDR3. This chain's CDR3 is CASSSGGRTEAFF. The CDR3 nucleotides are TGCGCCAGCAGTTCAGGGGGCCGCACTGAAGCTTTCTTT. The rearrangement uses TRBV5-1 and TRBJ1-1; TRBD1 matches 8 bases. The CDR3 is 13 amino acids. The V and J ends lost 5 bases and 4 bases, in that order; junction bases with no gene match: 4. Germline lookup yields CDR1 SGHRS and CDR2 YFSETQ.

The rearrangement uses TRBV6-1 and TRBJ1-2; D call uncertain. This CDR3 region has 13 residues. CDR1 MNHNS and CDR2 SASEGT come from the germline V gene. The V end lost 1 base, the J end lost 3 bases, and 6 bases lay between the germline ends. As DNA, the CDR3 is TGTGCCAGCAGTGAAGGGGCTTACTATGGCTACACCTTC. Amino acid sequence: CASSEGAYYGYTF.

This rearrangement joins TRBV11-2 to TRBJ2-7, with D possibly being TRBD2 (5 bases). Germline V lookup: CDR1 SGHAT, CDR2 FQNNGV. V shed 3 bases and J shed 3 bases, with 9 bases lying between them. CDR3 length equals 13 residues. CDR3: CASSLEVDYEQYF. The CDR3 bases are TGTGCCAGCAGCTTGGAGGTAGACTACGAGCAGTACTTC.

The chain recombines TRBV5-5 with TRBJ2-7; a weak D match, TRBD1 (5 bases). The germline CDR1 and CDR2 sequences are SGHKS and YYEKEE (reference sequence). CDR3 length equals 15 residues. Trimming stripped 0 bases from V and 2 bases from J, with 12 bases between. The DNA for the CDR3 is TGTGCCAGCAGCTTGGCGACAGCCTTCCCCTACGAGCAGTACTTC. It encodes CASSLATAFPYEQYF.

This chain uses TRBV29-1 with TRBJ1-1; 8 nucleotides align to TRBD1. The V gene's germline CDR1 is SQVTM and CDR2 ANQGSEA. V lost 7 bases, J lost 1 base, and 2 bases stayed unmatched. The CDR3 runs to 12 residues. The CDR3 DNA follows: TGCAGCGCCGGGACAGGGAACACTGAAGCTTTCTTT. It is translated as CSAGTGNTEAFF.

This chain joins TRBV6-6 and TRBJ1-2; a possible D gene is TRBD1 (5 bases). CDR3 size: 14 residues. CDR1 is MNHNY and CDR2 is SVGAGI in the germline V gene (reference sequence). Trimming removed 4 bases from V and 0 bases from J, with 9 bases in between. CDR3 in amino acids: CASSWDPANYGYTF. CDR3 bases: TGTGCCAGCAGTTGGGACCCAGCTAACTATGGCTACACCTTC.

The CDR3 sequence is CASSISGSVASSSYNEQFF. The CDR3 DNA reads TGTGCCAGTAGTATTTCCGGGTCGGTCGCCTCTAGCTCCTACAATGAGCAGTTCTTC. The chain recombines TRBV19 with TRBJ2-1, with D hard to call. The V and J ends lost 3 bases and 0 bases respectively, with 21 bases between them. CDR1 is LNHDA, CDR2 SQIVND, per germline (reference sequence). The CDR3 loop spans 19 amino acids.

As DNA, the CDR3 is TGTGCCATCAGTCCGGGAAGAGGGATTCCCTACAATGAGCAGTTCTTC. Translating it yields CAISPGRGIPYNEQFF. The chain couples TRBV10-3 to TRBJ2-1; D is possibly TRBD2 (5 bases). The CDR3 runs to 16 residues. V was trimmed by 5 bases and J by 2 bases, leaving 16 bases between them. Germline V CDR1 and CDR2: ENHRY, SYGVKD.

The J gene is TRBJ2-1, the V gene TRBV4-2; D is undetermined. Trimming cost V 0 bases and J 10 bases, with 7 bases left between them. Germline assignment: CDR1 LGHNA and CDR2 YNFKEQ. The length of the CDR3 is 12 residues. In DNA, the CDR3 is TGTGCCAGCAGCCAAGATCGCTCCGAGCAGTTCTTC. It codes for CASSQDRSEQFF.

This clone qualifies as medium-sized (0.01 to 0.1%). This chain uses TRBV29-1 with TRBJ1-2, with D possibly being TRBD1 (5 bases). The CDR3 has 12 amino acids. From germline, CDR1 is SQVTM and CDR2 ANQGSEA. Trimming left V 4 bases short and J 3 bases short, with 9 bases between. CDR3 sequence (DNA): TGCAGCGTTGGTAGGGGTCACTATGGCTACACCTTC. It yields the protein CSVGRGHYGYTF.